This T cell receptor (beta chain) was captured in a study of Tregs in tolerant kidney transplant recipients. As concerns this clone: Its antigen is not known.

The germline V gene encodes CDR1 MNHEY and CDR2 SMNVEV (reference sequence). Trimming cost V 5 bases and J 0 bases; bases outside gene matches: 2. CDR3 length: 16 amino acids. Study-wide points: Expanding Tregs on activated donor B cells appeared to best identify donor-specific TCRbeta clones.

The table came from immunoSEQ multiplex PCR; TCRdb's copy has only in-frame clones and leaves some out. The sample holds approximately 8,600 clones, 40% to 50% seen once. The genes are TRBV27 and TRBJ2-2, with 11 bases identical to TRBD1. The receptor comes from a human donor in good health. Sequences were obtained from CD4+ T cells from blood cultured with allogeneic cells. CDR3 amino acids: CASSRTGGTNTGELFF. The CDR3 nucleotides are TGTGCCAGCAGTCGGACAGGGGGCACGAACACCGGGGAGCTGTTTTTT.